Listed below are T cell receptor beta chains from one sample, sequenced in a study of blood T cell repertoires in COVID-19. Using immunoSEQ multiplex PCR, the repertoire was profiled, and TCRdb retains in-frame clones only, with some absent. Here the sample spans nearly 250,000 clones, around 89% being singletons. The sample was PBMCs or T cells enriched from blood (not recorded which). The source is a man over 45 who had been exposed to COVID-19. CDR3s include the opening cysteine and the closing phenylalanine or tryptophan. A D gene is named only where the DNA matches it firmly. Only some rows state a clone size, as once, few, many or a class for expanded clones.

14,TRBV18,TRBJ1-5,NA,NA,CASSPGSQNQPQHF,TGTGCCAGCTCACCGGGCAGCCAGAATCAGCCCCAGCATTTT
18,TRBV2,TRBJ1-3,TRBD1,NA,CASRGHWDRDRTGNTIYF,TGTGCCAGCAGGGGTCATTGGGACAGGGACCGAACTGGAAACACCATATATTTT
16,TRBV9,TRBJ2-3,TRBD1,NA,CASSVMTGGSADTQYF,TGTGCCAGCAGCGTAATGACAGGGGGCTCGGCAGATACGCAGTATTTT
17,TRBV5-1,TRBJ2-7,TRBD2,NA,CASSAVAGGFSSYEQYF,TGCGCCAGCAGCGCGGTAGCGGGGGGTTTCAGCTCCTACGAGCAGTACTTC
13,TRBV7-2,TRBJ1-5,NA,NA,CASSFNRAQPQHF,TGTGCCAGCAGCTTTAACAGGGCTCAGCCCCAGCATTTT
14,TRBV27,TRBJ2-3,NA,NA,CASSFRDFTDTQYF,TGTGCCAGCAGTTTTAGGGACTTCACAGATACGCAGTATTTT
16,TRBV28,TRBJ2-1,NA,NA,CASSFVTAKVYNEQFF,TGTGCCAGCAGTTTCGTAACAGCTAAAGTCTACAATGAGCAGTTCTTC
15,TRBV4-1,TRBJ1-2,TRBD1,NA,CASSVQGSGNYGYTF,TGCGCCAGCAGCGTACAGGGGAGTGGTAACTATGGCTACACCTTC
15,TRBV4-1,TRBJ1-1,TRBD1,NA,CASSQAPGQGFEAFF,TGCGCCAGCAGCCAAGCCCCGGGACAGGGCTTTGAAGCTTTCTTT
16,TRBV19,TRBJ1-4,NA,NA,CASSIIRRGSREKLFF,TGTGCCAGTAGTATCATTCGGCGGGGTTCGCGTGAAAAACTGTTTTTT
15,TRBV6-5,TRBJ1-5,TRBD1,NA,CASSHRTGPGQPQHF,TGTGCCAGCAGTCACCGGACAGGGCCAGGTCAGCCCCAGCATTTT
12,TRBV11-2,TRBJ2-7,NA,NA,CASSFTGYEQYF,TGTGCCAGCAGCTTTACAGGGTACGAGCAGTACTTC
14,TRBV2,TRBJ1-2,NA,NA,CASRPQSGVDGYTF,TGTGCCAGCAGACCCCAGTCAGGGGTTGATGGCTACACCTTC
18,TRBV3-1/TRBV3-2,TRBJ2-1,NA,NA,CASSQVGQRLGFYNEQFF,TGTGCCAGCAGCCAAGTAGGACAGAGGTTGGGTTTCTACAATGAGCAGTTCTTC
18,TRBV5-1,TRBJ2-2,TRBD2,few,CASSLGLAAAQNTGELFF,TGCGCCAGCAGCTTGGGACTAGCGGCCGCCCAGAACACCGGGGAGCTGTTTTTT
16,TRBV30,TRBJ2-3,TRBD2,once,CAWVSRRGVLADTQYF,TGTGCCTGGGTTAGTCGGCGGGGGGTACTCGCAGATACGCAGTATTTT
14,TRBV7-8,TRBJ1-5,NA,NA,CASSLGVRVQPQHF,TGTGCCAGCAGCTTAGGGGTCAGGGTCCAGCCCCAGCATTTT
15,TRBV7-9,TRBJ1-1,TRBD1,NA,CASSLRSGGNIEAFF,TGTGCCAGCAGCTTAAGGTCAGGGGGCAATATTGAAGCTTTCTTT
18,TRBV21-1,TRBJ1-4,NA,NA,CASSKAPGQGTTNEKLFF,TGTGCCAGCAGCAAAGCACCCGGACAGGGGACAACTAATGAAAAACTGTTTTTT
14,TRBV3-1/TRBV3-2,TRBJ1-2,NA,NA,CASSQVATGSGYTF,TGTGCCAGCAGCCAAGTGGCCACAGGGTCTGGCTACACCTTC
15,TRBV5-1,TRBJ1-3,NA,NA,CASSLWTDSGNTIYF,TGCGCCAGCAGCCTATGGACAGATTCTGGAAACACCATATATTTT
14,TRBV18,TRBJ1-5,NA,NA,CASSPTGLDQPQHF,TGTGCCAGCTCACCAACGGGGTTAGATCAGCCCCAGCATTTT
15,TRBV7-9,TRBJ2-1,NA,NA,CASSPPLRSYNEQFF,TGTGCCAGCAGCCCCCCCCTACGGTCGTACAATGAGCAGTTCTTC
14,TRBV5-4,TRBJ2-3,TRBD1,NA,CASSERQGGNTQYF,TGTGCCAGCAGCGAGAGACAGGGGGGAAATACGCAGTATTTT
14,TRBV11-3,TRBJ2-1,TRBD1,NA,CASSSRQGINEQFF,TGTGCCAGCAGCTCACGACAGGGTATAAATGAGCAGTTCTTC
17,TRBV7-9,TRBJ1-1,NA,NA,CASSLAWAQGGNTEAFF,TGTGCCAGCAGCTTAGCGTGGGCCCAGGGCGGGAACACTGAAGCTTTCTTT
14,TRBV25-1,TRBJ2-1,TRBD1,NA,CASSPGTGVNEQFF,TGTGCCAGCTCGCCCGGGACAGGGGTCAATGAGCAGTTCTTC
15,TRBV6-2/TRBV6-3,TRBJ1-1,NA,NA,CASSYHLRGRTEAFF,TGTGCCAGCAGTTACCACCTAAGGGGCCGGACTGAAGCTTTCTTT
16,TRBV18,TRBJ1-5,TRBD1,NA,CASSPGTGGAGQPQHF,TGTGCCAGCTCCCCCGGGACAGGGGGCGCGGGACAGCCCCAGCATTTT
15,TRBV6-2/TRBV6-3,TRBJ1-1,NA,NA,CASSRTRQSNTEAFF,TGTGCCAGCAGTCGCACACGACAGTCGAACACTGAAGCTTTCTTT
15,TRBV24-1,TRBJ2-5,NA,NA,CATSDLRSGMETQYF,TGTGCCACCAGTGATTTGCGGTCAGGTATGGAGACCCAGTACTTC
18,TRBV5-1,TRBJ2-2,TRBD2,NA,CASSLMTLAGGNTGELFF,TGCGCCAGCAGCCTTATGACCTTAGCGGGAGGAAACACCGGGGAGCTGTTTTTT
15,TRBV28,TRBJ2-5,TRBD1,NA,CASSGSGTAQETQYF,TGTGCCAGCAGTGGGTCGGGGACAGCCCAAGAGACCCAGTACTTC
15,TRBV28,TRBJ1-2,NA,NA,CASSLGRGFGYGYTF,TGTGCCAGCAGTTTAGGTCGGGGGTTTGGCTATGGCTACACCTTC
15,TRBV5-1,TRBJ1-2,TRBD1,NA,CASKREGGVSYGYTF,TGCGCCAGCAAGCGAGAAGGGGGCGTTAGTTATGGCTACACCTTC
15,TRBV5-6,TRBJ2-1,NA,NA,CASSSIYQNVNEQFF,TGTGCCAGCAGCTCTATATATCAAAACGTGAATGAGCAGTTCTTC
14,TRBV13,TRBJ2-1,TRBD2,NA,CASSLERLAGDQFF,TGTGCCAGCAGCTTAGAAAGGCTAGCGGGAGACCAGTTCTTC
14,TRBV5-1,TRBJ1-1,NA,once,CASSLYGQNTEAFF,TGCGCCAGCAGCTTGTATGGACAAAACACTGAAGCTTTCTTT
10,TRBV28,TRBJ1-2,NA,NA,CAAQDGGYTF,TGTGCTGCACAGGATGGGGGCTACACCTTC
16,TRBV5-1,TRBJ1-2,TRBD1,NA,CASSLGRGQRNYGYTF,TGCGCCAGCAGCTTGGGGAGGGGGCAGCGTAACTATGGCTACACCTTC
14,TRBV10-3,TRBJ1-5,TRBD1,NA,CAISVDRGGAPQHF,TGTGCCATCAGTGTAGACAGGGGGGGAGCGCCCCAGCATTTT
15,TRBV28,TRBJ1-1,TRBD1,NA,CASSFQGAFATEAFF,TGTGCCAGCAGTTTTCAGGGGGCGTTTGCCACTGAAGCTTTCTTT
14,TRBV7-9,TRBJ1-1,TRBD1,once,CASSLQGVYTEAFF,TGTGCCAGCAGCTTACAGGGGGTATACACTGAAGCTTTCTTT
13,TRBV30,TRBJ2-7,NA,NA,CAWRKGGVYEQYF,TGTGCCTGGAGAAAAGGGGGGGTTTACGAGCAGTACTTC
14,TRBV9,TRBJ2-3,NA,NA,CASSFLGDTDTQYF,TGTGCCAGCAGCTTTCTCGGGGACACAGATACGCAGTATTTT
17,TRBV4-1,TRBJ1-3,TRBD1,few,CASSQEGQMSSGNTIYF,TGCGCCAGCAGCCAAGAGGGACAGATGAGCTCTGGAAACACCATATATTTT
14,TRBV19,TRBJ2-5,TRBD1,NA,CASSTWTGKETQYF,TGTGCCAGTAGTACCTGGACAGGGAAAGAGACCCAGTACTTC
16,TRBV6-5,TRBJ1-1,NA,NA,CASSYWRTAKTTEAFF,TGTGCCAGCAGTTACTGGAGGACAGCCAAGACCACTGAAGCTTTCTTT
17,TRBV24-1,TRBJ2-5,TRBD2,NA,CATSEGGTSGGAETQYF,TGTGCCACCAGTGAAGGTGGGACTAGCGGGGGGGCCGAGACCCAGTACTTC